Below, 30 T cell receptor beta chains from the same sample are listed, as sequenced in a study of early T cells in non-severe SARS-CoV-2 infection. TCRdb independently ran MiXCR on the 5' RACE reads; one entry per CDR3 protein. The data hold tens of thousands of distinct CDR3 sequences, with roughly 10% observed a single time. The sequencing here drew on whole blood, taken at baseline. The receptors come from an adult who was a healthcare worker with PCR-confirmed SARS-CoV-2 infection or an uninfected control (not recorded which).

The CDR3 coding sequence is TGTGCCAGCAGCGCCGGGACAGTCTATGGCTACACCTTC. Translated, it gives CASSAGTVYGYTF. The chain links TRBV2 to TRBJ1-2; TRBD1 aligns across 7 bases. This CDR3 is built from 13 residues. Looked up from germline, CDR1 is SNHLY and CDR2 is FYNNEI. V was pared by 6 bases and J by 4 bases, with 5 bases of the junction left unmatched. Complete variable domain (other parts from reference TRBV2 and TRBJ1-2): EPEVTQTPSHQVTQMGQEVILRCVPISNHLYFYWYRQILGQKVEFLVSFYNNEISEKSEIFDDQFSVERPDGSNFTLKIRSTKLEDSAMYFCASSAGTVYGYTFGSGTRLTVV.

This chain uses TRBV7-6 with TRBJ2-7; D gene ambiguous. The CDR3 runs 15 residues. CDR1 is SGHVS and CDR2 is FNYEAQ in the germline V gene. With 5 bases removed from V and 6 bases from J, the gap between germline ends came to 20 bases. CDR3 DNA sequence: TGTGCCAGCAGCCCCAGGCCCTCAGCAAAGGGCGAGCAGTACTTC. It specifies CASSPRPSAKGEQYF.

The chain joins TRBV12-5 to TRBJ2-2; 8 bases are a match to TRBD2. The CDR3 runs 20 residues. V lost 0 bases and J lost 0; bases outside the gene matches: 12. Per the germline V gene, CDR1 is LGHNT and CDR2 is FRNRAP. The CDR3 DNA follows: TGTGCTAGTGGTTTGGTAGCCTTGAACGGGACTAGTACGAACACCGGGGAGCTGTTTTTT. Protein product: CASGLVALNGTSTNTGELFF. Full variable domain (rest looked up from reference TRBV12-5 and TRBJ2-2): DARVTQTPRHKVTEMGQEVTMRCQPILGHNTVFWYRQTMMQGLELLAYFRNRAPLDDSGMPKDRFSAEMPDATLATLKIQPSEPRDSAVYFCASGLVALNGTSTNTGELFFGEGSRLTVL.

This chain links TRBV12-3 or TRBV12-4 with TRBJ1-1; 8 bases are shared with TRBD1. With 6 bases clipped from V and 4 bases from J, the junction kept 13 bases outside the gene matches. The length of the CDR3 is 16 residues. The CDR3 nucleotides read TGTGCCAGCAGGCCTGGACCAGGGGGCGCGGTCACTGAAGCTTTCTTT. Translation gives CASRPGPGGAVTEAFF.

This clonotype was seen only a few times. The J gene is TRBJ2-6, the V gene TRBV3-1, with D perhaps matching TRBD1 or TRBD2 (5 bases each). CDR1 and CDR2 (germline): LGHDT, YNNKEL (reference sequence). V lost 2 bases and J lost 13, with 21 bases in between. The CDR3 loop spans 16 amino acids. CDR3 in amino acids: CASSQHPRDRSGVLTF. CDR3 sequence (DNA): TGTGCCAGCAGCCAACATCCTCGGGACCGGTCAGGGGTCCTGACTTTC.

This clonotype has more than one count but fewer than ten. The chain combines TRBV7-2 with TRBJ2-2; D possibly corresponds to TRBD1 (6 bases). CDR3 length: 15 amino acids. V was cut by 5 bases and J by 6 bases, with 16 bases left in between. The germline V gene has CDR1 SGHTA and CDR2 FQGNSA. CDR3 loop: CASSPQGGVSGELFF. The CDR3, as DNA: TGTGCCAGCAGCCCACAGGGTGGCGTCTCCGGGGAGCTGTTTTTT.

This clonotype was recorded a few times. The CDR3, as DNA: TGTGCCAGCCGGCATGCGAGCAATCAGCCCCAGCATTTT. This encodes CASRHASNQPQHF. The chain is built from TRBV2 and TRBJ1-5; no clear D gene. Germline CDR1 reads SNHLY; CDR2 reads FYNNEI. Trimming took off 8 bases at V and 1 base at J, with 9 bases between the two ends. This CDR3 has 13 residues.

The CDR3 sequence: CASSHLQNTEAFF. The CDR3 bases are TGTGCCAGCAGTCATTTACAGAACACTGAAGCTTTCTTT. The rearrangement joins TRBV12-3 or TRBV12-4 to TRBJ1-1; D uncertain. The CDR3 length is 13 residues. With 5 bases removed from V and 1 base from J, the gap between germline ends came to 8 bases.

The chain links TRBV6-5 to TRBJ1-1; D is possibly TRBD1 (6 bases). From germline, CDR1 is MNHEY and CDR2 SVGAGI. V dropped 7 bases and J dropped 2 bases, with 14 bases sitting between them. This CDR3 contains 14 residues. CDR3 region: CASIPSGANTEAFF. In DNA, the CDR3 is TGTGCCAGCATTCCCTCAGGGGCTAACACTGAAGCTTTCTTT.

This chain uses TRBV28 with TRBJ1-1; the match to TRBD1 covers 7 bases. The CDR3 spans 12 residues. V lost 6 bases to trimming and J lost 11 bases; unmatched junction nucleotides: 9. Germline-derived CDR1 and CDR2 are MDHEN and SYDVKM. CDR3: CASSFFGQEAFF. CDR3 nucleotide sequence: TGTGCCAGCAGCTTTTTCGGACAGGAGGCTTTCTTT.

This clonotype turned up a few times. J is TRBJ2-1 and V is TRBV15; D may be TRBD1 (6 bases). V gave up 3 bases and J gave up 2 bases, with 8 bases separating them. Looked up from germline, CDR1 is LNHNV and CDR2 is YYDKDF (reference sequence). The CDR3 extends over 14 amino acids. This chain's CDR3 is CATSRRGTYNEQFF. The CDR3 DNA reads as TGTGCCACCAGCAGGAGGGGGACCTACAATGAGCAGTTCTTC.

CDR3 DNA: TGTGCCAGCAGCCCCATCAGTAAGACCCAGTACTTC. It specifies CASSPISKTQYF. The V and J genes are TRBV11-2 and TRBJ2-5; D gene ambiguous. Germline values: CDR1 SGHAT, CDR2 FQNNGV. V shed 5 bases and J shed 6 bases, with 10 bases lying between them. This CDR3 has 12 residues.

V is TRBV10-3 and J is TRBJ2-5; D unresolved. Germline V lookup: CDR1 ENHRY, CDR2 SYGVKD. V was clipped by 4 bases and J by 0 bases, with 9 bases between them. The CDR3 length is 14 residues. The CDR3 DNA reads as TGTGCCATCAGTGCCTCCCCCAACCAAGAGACCCAGTACTTC. This encodes CAISASPNQETQYF.

Only a few counts were recorded for this clonotype. This chain links TRBV7-2 with TRBJ2-7, with D maybe TRBD2 (7 bases). V was cut by 6 bases and J by 3 bases, with 21 bases left in between. The CDR3 is made up of 16 amino acids. Per the germline V gene, CDR1 is SGHTA and CDR2 is FQGNSA. The DNA of the CDR3 is TGTGCCAGCAGGCTCAATGCGGGGGCTTATGACTACGAGCAGTACTTC. It yields the protein CASRLNAGAYDYEQYF.

This clonotype was detected many times. The CDR3 DNA reads as TGCAGTGCTAGCGTCTCGGCACTCAATGAAAAACTGTTTTTT. Protein product: CSASVSALNEKLFF. V gene TRBV20-1 combines with J gene TRBJ1-4; D call uncertain. Trimming shortened V by 3 bases and J by 5 bases, and 13 bases separated the two germline ends. The germline V gene encodes CDR1 DFQATT and CDR2 SNEGSKA (reference sequence). CDR3 length: 14 amino acids.

This clonotype was detected only a few times. This chain uses TRBV21-1 with TRBJ1-2; TRBD1, the table's D call, lacks a check against the DNA. TRBV21-1 is an annotated pseudogene. The CDR3 length is 16 residues. The CDR3 reads CASSKVDRASSYGYTF. The DNA for the CDR3 is TGTGCCAGCAGCAAAGTCGACAGGGCGAGCAGCTATGGCTACACCTTC.

This clonotype has a handful of counts. This rearrangement joins TRBV25-1 to TRBJ2-7; maybe TRBD1 (6 bases). Trimming took off 7 bases at V and 2 bases at J, with 12 bases between the two ends. Germline values: CDR1 MGHDK, CDR2 SYGVNS. CDR3 size: 13 residues. The CDR3 region has the DNA TGTGCCAGCATGGGGGACACCACCTACGAGCAGTACTTC. It is translated as CASMGDTTYEQYF.

This clonotype was detected a few times. The chain joins TRBV19 to TRBJ1-5; D is unclear. The ends were cut back, 4 bases at V and 0 bases at J, with 13 bases in the middle. This CDR3 is 16 amino acids long. Germline V gene data show CDR1 as LNHDA and CDR2 as SQIVND (reference sequence). CDR3 DNA: TGTGCCAGTAGTAAAGAGAAGGCAGCTAGCAATCAGCCCCAGCATTTT. This gives the protein CASSKEKAASNQPQHF.

The genes are TRBV29-1 and TRBJ1-2, with D possibly being TRBD1 (5 bases). Germline V gene sequence: CDR1 SQVTM, CDR2 ANQGSEA. Trimming stripped 7 bases from V and 4 bases from J, with 16 bases between. The CDR3 runs 13 residues. The CDR3 spells CSAGGFGGYGYTF. In DNA form, the CDR3 reads TGCAGCGCTGGGGGTTTTGGAGGCTATGGCTACACCTTC.

The sample holds one count of this clonotype. V usage is TRBV5-1 and J usage is TRBJ2-5; 8 positions agree with TRBD2. V dropped 0 bases and J dropped 5; count of bases not matched to a gene: 6. CDR3 length equals 15 residues. CDR1 SGHRS and CDR2 YFSETQ come from the germline V gene. The CDR3 nucleotides are TGCGCCAGCAGCTTGGCCCCGGGGGGGCCTGAGACCCAGTACTTC. Translated, it gives CASSLAPGGPETQYF.

This clonotype appeared a few times. The CDR3 is CASSQRQGPNYGYTF. CDR3 nucleotide sequence: TGTGCCAGCAGCCAACGACAGGGCCCTAACTATGGCTACACCTTC. V is TRBV14 and J is TRBJ1-2, with 7 bases matching TRBD1. The V gene's germline CDR1 is SGHDN and CDR2 FVKESK. After removal of 2 bases from V and 0 bases from J, the junction contained 3 bases not matched to a gene. The CDR3 has 15 amino acids.

Points on this clonotype: Just one base apart from a much larger clone, this may be a read error. The chain carries TRBV18 and TRBJ2-3; 8 bases map to TRBD1. The CDR3 spans 15 residues. Germline assignment: CDR1 KGHSH and CDR2 LQKENI. In DNA, the CDR3 is TGTGTCAGCTCACCACAAGGACAGGGAGAAGATACGCAGTATTTT. This encodes CVSSPQGQGEDTQYF.

The J gene is TRBJ2-3, the V gene TRBV18, with D possibly being TRBD1 (5 bases). V was clipped by 3 bases and J by 2 bases, with 9 bases between them. The germline CDR1 and CDR2 sequences are KGHSH and LQKENI. This CDR3 comprises 14 residues. This CDR3 is CASSPSGFTDTQYF. DNA for the CDR3: TGTGCCAGCTCACCGTCAGGGTTCACAGATACGCAGTATTTT.

The chain joins TRBV10-2 to TRBJ2-3; possible D gene TRBD2, 6 bases. Trimming removed 6 bases at V and 5 bases at J, with 12 bases between. The CDR3 covers 13 residues. Germline CDR1 and CDR2: WSHSY and SAAADI. CDR3 nucleotide sequence: TGCGCCAGCAGGACTAGTTTTAGAGATACGCAGTATTTT. It specifies CASRTSFRDTQYF.

This clonotype has just a few counts. The rearrangement uses TRBV11-2 and TRBJ1-1; D gene ambiguous. Germline loops: CDR1 SGHAT, CDR2 FQNNGV. The V gene lost 3 bases and the J gene lost 1 base, with 6 bases spanning the gap. The CDR3 has 13 residues. The CDR3 here is CASSFFKNTEAFF. Here the CDR3 DNA reads TGTGCCAGCAGCTTCTTCAAGAACACTGAAGCTTTCTTT.

Only a few counts were recorded for this clonotype. The rearrangement links TRBV7-9 to TRBJ1-1; the D gene is possibly TRBD1 (6 bases). The CDR3 is made up of 14 amino acids. Looked up from germline, CDR1 is SEHNR and CDR2 is FQNEAQ (reference sequence). Deletions cut 5 bases from V and 0 bases from J, with 10 bases between. DNA of the CDR3: TGTGCCAGCAGCGTCGGACAGTTGAACACTGAAGCTTTCTTT. Residues: CASSVGQLNTEAFF.

This clonotype occurred a few times. This chain links TRBV19 with TRBJ2-5, with D tentatively TRBD2 (6 bases). V was shortened by 3 bases and J by 4 bases, with 18 bases between the two germline ends. Germline V CDR1 and CDR2: LNHDA, SQIVND (reference sequence). The length of the CDR3 is 16 residues. The CDR3: CASSIRDLATRETQYF. For the CDR3, the DNA is TGTGCCAGTAGTATCCGGGACTTGGCGACGAGAGAGACCCAGTACTTC.

The chain is built from TRBV3-1 and TRBJ1-1; D is unresolved. V was cut by 0 bases and J by 11 bases, with 10 bases left in between. From germline, CDR1 is LGHDT and CDR2 YNNKEL (reference sequence). The length of the CDR3 is 12 residues. The CDR3 DNA sequence: TGTGCCAGCAGCCAAGATCCTTCGTGGGCTTTCTTT. Translation gives CASSQDPSWAFF.

This clonotype has a count of ten or more. The CDR3 DNA reads TGTGCTAGTGGCCTGGGCCCGAACACCGGGGAGCTGTTTTTT. Amino acid sequence: CASGLGPNTGELFF. The rearrangement links TRBV12-5 to TRBJ2-2; D call uncertain. In germline, CDR1 is LGHNT, CDR2 FRNRAP. Trimming cost V 6 bases and J 0 bases, with 8 bases left between them. The CDR3 is 14 amino acids.

The chain couples TRBV12-3 or TRBV12-4 to TRBJ1-1, with 7 bases lining up with TRBD1. The V gene end was trimmed by 6 bases and the J gene end by 0 bases; junction bases not matched to a gene: 10. The CDR3 spans 16 residues. This CDR3 is CASRPTLGTVNTEAFF. The CDR3 bases are TGTGCCAGCAGGCCTACATTGGGGACAGTGAACACTGAAGCTTTCTTT.